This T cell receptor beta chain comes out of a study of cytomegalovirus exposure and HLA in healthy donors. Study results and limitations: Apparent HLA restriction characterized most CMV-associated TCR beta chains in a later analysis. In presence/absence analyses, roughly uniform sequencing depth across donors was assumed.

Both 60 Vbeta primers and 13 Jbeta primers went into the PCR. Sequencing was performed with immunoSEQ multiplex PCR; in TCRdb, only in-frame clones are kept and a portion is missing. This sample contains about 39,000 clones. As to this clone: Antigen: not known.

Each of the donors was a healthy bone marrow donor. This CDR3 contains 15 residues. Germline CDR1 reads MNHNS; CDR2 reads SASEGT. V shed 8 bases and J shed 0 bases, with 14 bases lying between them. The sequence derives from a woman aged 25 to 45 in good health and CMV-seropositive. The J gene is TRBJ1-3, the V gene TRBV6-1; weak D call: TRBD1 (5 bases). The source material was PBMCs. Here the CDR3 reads CASGPQEFSGNTIYF. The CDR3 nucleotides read TGTGCCAGCGGACCACAGGAGTTCTCTGGAAACACCATATATTTT.